Below, 19 T cell receptor beta chains from the same sample are listed, as sequenced in a study of T cell responses to AZD1222 COVID-19 vaccine. Some clones are missing from TCRdb's copy, which holds only in-frame ones; the method was immunoSEQ multiplex PCR. The sample yields 100,000 to 150,000 clones, around 91% seen once. This material consisted of peripheral blood, taken on day 0 of MenACWY control vaccination. These receptors came from an adult in good health.

The chain links TRBV18 to TRBJ1-6; 7 nucleotides agree with TRBD1. After removal of 5 bases from V and 8 bases from J, the junction contained 6 bases not matched to a gene. The CDR3 loop spans 14 amino acids. In germline, CDR1 is KGHSH, CDR2 LQKENI. The CDR3 DNA sequence: TGTGCCAGCTCATCCCCAGGGGGTTATTCACCCCTCCACTTT. Translated, it gives CASSSPGGYSPLHF.

The genes are TRBV5-1 and TRBJ1-2; D possibly corresponds to TRBD1 (5 bases). CDR3 length equals 16 residues. CDR1 and CDR2 (germline): SGHRS, YFSETQ. Trimming stripped 1 base from V and 1 base from J, with 14 bases between. The CDR3 region is CASSLNPGRSNYGYTF. As DNA, the CDR3 is TGCGCCAGCAGCTTGAACCCGGGACGGAGTAACTATGGCTACACCTTC.

V gene TRBV10-3 combines with J gene TRBJ1-2; TRBD1 is a possible D gene (6 bases). This CDR3 has 13 residues. In germline, CDR1 is ENHRY, CDR2 SYGVKD. V gave up 1 base and J gave up 7 bases, with 10 bases separating them. Here the CDR3 DNA reads TGTGCCATCAGTGAGTATGGCAGGGGTGGCTACACCTTC. Translating it yields CAISEYGRGGYTF.

The chain uses TRBV3-1 (or the pseudogene TRBV3-2) and TRBJ2-1; 9 bases are shared with TRBD2. Trimming cost V 0 bases and J 7 bases; bases outside gene matches: 10. The V gene's germline CDR1 is LGHDT and CDR2 YNNKEL (reference sequence). The CDR3 loop spans 17 amino acids. DNA of the CDR3: TGTGCCAGCAGCCAAGAACCAGCGGGGGGACCAATTAATGAGCAGTTCTTC. It is translated as CASSQEPAGGPINEQFF.

The chain recombines TRBV11-2 with TRBJ1-3; no firm D call. The CDR3 has 17 residues. Trimming removed 3 bases from V and 3 bases from J, with 18 bases in between. Per germline, CDR1 SGHAT and CDR2 FQNNGV. The CDR3 nucleotides are TGTGCCAGCAGCTTTCTAAGGGTAGGGCCCGGTGGAAACACCATATATTTT. It encodes CASSFLRVGPGGNTIYF.

The chain is built from TRBV6-2 or TRBV6-3 and TRBJ2-7; perhaps TRBD1 as D (5 bases). Germline lookup yields CDR1 MNHEY and CDR2 SVGEGT. Between the trimmed V and J ends, which lost 4 bases and 4 bases, there was a span of 20 bases. The CDR3 contains 16 residues. CDR3 amino acids: CASSSWGKASSYEQYF. The DNA of the CDR3 is TGTGCCAGCAGTTCCTGGGGCAAGGCGAGCAGTTACGAGCAGTACTTC.

V usage is TRBV9 and J usage is TRBJ1-1, with D unresolved. The CDR3 is 15 residues long. The germline V gene encodes CDR1 SGDLS and CDR2 YYNGEE. V was cut by 3 bases and J by 6 bases, with 18 bases left in between. CDR3: CASSADIRVGAEAFF. CDR3 coding DNA: TGTGCCAGCAGCGCCGACATTAGGGTGGGAGCTGAAGCTTTCTTT.

This clone was counted a few times. The chain is built from TRBV28 and TRBJ1-3; 8 bases map to TRBD1. Germline CDR1 MDHEN, CDR2 SYDVKM. CDR3 length equals 16 residues. Trimming removed 7 bases from V and 8 bases from J; junction bases left unmatched: 16. The CDR3: CASTYLPGQAADTIYF. As DNA, the CDR3 is TGTGCCAGCACTTACCTCCCGGGACAGGCCGCTGACACCATATATTTT.

The chain joins TRBV11-2 to TRBJ2-3; no definite D call. CDR3 length: 13 amino acids. The germline V and J ends were trimmed by 1 base and 8 bases, with 10 bases remaining between them. In germline, CDR1 is SGHAT, CDR2 FQNNGV. The CDR3 DNA follows: TGTGCCAGCAGCTTAGTCGGGTTCGGTACGCAGTATTTT. Translating it yields CASSLVGFGTQYF.

The chain combines TRBV19 with TRBJ2-1; D is ambiguous. V was clipped by 1 base and J by 0 bases, with 4 bases between them. Germline CDR1 reads LNHDA; CDR2 reads SQIVND (reference sequence). CDR3 length: 14 residues. Written as DNA, the CDR3 is TGTGCCAGTAGTATAGGGGGCTCCTACAATGAGCAGTTCTTC. It specifies CASSIGGSYNEQFF.

This chain joins TRBV28 and TRBJ2-2; D unclear. Germline V gives CDR1 MDHEN, CDR2 SYDVKM. V lost 7 bases to trimming and J lost 4 bases, with 7 bases between them. This CDR3 region has 12 residues. CDR3 residues: CASNLVTGELFF. CDR3 in DNA: TGTGCCAGCAATCTGGTCACCGGGGAGCTGTTTTTT. Supplemented by reference TRBV28 and TRBJ2-2, the full variable domain reads DVKVTQSSRYLVKRTGEKVFLECVQDMDHENMFWYRQDPGLGLRLIYFSYDVKMKEKGDIPEGYSVSREKKERFSLILESASTNQTSMYLCASNLVTGELFFGEGSRLTVL.

This clone was seen a few times. CDR3 nucleotides: TGTGCCAGCAGCTCGCCTCTAGCGGGAGCTGAAGAGCAGTACTTC. It translates to CASSSPLAGAEEQYF. This sequence joins TRBV7-9 and TRBJ2-7; TRBD2 matches 10 bases. Germline assignment: CDR1 SEHNR and CDR2 FQNEAQ (reference sequence). J lost 7 bases, V lost 4 bases, and 10 bases had no gene match. The CDR3 runs to 15 residues.

The chain joins TRBV28 to TRBJ2-7; 7 bases align to TRBD1. Trimming cost V 6 bases and J 7 bases; bases outside gene matches: 6. In germline, CDR1 is MDHEN, CDR2 SYDVKM. The CDR3 is 12 amino acids. The CDR3 spells CASRSGGREQYF. CDR3 DNA sequence: TGTGCCAGCAGGTCAGGGGGAAGGGAGCAGTACTTC. Based on the CDR3 plus reference TRBV28 and TRBJ2-7, the full variable domain is DVKVTQSSRYLVKRTGEKVFLECVQDMDHENMFWYRQDPGLGLRLIYFSYDVKMKEKGDIPEGYSVSREKKERFSLILESASTNQTSMYLCASRSGGREQYFGPGTRLTVT.

J is TRBJ2-7 and V is TRBV12-2; the D call of TRBD2 is as the table states it, not checked on the DNA. TRBV12-2 is a documented pseudogene. The CDR3 totals 16 residues. The CDR3 bases are TGTGCAAGTCGCTTAACCCGGCTAGCGGCAATCTACGAGCAGTACGTC. It specifies CASRLTRLAAIYEQYV.

This sequence joins TRBV28 and TRBJ2-7; 7 bases are a match to TRBD1. V lost 3 bases and J lost 0; bases outside the gene matches: 11. The CDR3 is made up of 17 amino acids. CDR1 is MDHEN and CDR2 is SYDVKM in the germline V gene. The CDR3 loop is CASSFSGGQESSYEQYV. CDR3 nucleotides: TGTGCCAGCAGTTTCTCCGGCGGACAGGAGAGCTCCTACGAGCAGTACGTC.

This sequence joins TRBV19 and TRBJ1-5; 7 nucleotides align to TRBD1. CDR3 size: 16 residues. Germline V lookup: CDR1 LNHDA, CDR2 SQIVND (reference sequence). The trim removed 0 bases at V and 6 bases at J, leaving 8 bases unmatched. The CDR3 DNA follows: TGTGCCAGTAGTATAGATGTAACAGGGGCGCCTCAGCCCCAGCATTTT. As protein: CASSIDVTGAPQPQHF.

The chain uses TRBV19 and TRBJ1-5; the match to TRBD1 covers 8 bases. J lost 6 bases, V lost 3 bases, and 7 bases had no gene match. Germline CDR1 reads LNHDA; CDR2 reads SQIVND (reference sequence). This CDR3 is built from 15 residues. For the CDR3, the DNA is TGTGCCAGTAGTATCGTCGGGCAGGGGGCTCAGCCCCAGCATTTT. This encodes CASSIVGQGAQPQHF.

The CDR3 here is CASREQGANGYTF. The CDR3, as DNA: TGTGCCAGCAGGGAACAGGGGGCGAATGGCTACACCTTC. V and J are TRBV28 and TRBJ1-2, with 9 positions matching TRBD1. The V gene end was trimmed by 6 bases and the J gene end by 6 bases; junction bases not matched to a gene: 5. In germline, CDR1 is MDHEN, CDR2 SYDVKM. This CDR3 has 13 residues.

The genes are TRBV7-9 and TRBJ1-3; 10 nucleotides line up with TRBD1. Germline-derived CDR1 and CDR2 are SEHNR and FQNEAQ (reference sequence). The J segment lost 3 bases and the V segment lost 5 bases, leaving 10 bases of the junction unmatched. The CDR3 spans 17 residues. For the CDR3, the DNA is TGTGCCAGCAGCCCAGTGACAGGGGGCTTATTTGGAAACACCATATATTTT. This gives the protein CASSPVTGGLFGNTIYF.